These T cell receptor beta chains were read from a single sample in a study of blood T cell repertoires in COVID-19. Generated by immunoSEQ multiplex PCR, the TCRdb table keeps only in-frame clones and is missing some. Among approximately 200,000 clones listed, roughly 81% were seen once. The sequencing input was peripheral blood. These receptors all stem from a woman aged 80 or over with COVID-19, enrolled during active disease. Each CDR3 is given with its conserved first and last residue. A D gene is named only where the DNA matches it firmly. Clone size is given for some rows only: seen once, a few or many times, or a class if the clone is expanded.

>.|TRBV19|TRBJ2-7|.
TGTGCCAGTAGTTCTAGCCCTATCGTGCTCTACGAGCAGTACTTC
CASSSSPIVLYEQYF
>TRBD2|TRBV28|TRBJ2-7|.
TGTGCCAGCAGTTTTCCCGGACTAGCGACCTACGAGCAGTACTTC
CASSFPGLATYEQYF
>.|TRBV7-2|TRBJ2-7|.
TGTGCCAGCAGCTTAGTAACAGGCACCACCTACGAGCAGTACTTC
CASSLVTGTTYEQYF
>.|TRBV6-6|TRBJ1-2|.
TGTGCCACCGGAACCTCACAGGGTTACTATGGCTACACCTTC
CATGTSQGYYGYTF
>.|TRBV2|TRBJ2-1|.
TGTGCCAGCAGCAGCAGGGAAGGTCTTTCCTACAATGAGCAGTTCTTC
CASSSREGLSYNEQFF
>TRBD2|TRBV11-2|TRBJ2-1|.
TGTGCCAGCACCCGCGACGGGGGACTAGCGAGCTACAATGAGCAGTTCTTC
CASTRDGGLASYNEQFF
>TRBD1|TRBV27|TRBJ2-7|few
TGTGCCAGCAGTTTGTGGCAGGGGGCGCCCGAGCAGTACTTC
CASSLWQGAPEQYF
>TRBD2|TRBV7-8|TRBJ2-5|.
TGTGCCAGCAGCCCACTGACTAGCGGAGTAGCTCAAGAGACCCAGTACTTC
CASSPLTSGVAQETQYF
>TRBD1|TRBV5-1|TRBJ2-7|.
TGCGCCAGCAGCTCAGGACAGGGCGGCGGGATCCTTTACTCCTACGAGCAGTACTTC
CASSSGQGGGILYSYEQYF
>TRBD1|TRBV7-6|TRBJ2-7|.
TGTGCCAGCAGCCCAAGGACAGGGGGCACCTACGAGCAGTACTTC
CASSPRTGGTYEQYF
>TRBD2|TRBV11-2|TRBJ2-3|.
TGTGCCAGCAGCTTGCTAGCGGGAGGGCCGAATACGCAGTATTTT
CASSLLAGGPNTQYF
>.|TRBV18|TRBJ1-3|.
TGTGCCAGCTCAAGGGGTTCTGGAAACACCATATATTTT
CASSRGSGNTIYF
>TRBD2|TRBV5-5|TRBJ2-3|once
TGTGCCAGCAGCTGGACTAGCGGGAGCACAGATACGCAGTATTTT
CASSWTSGSTDTQYF
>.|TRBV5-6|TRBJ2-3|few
TGTGCCAGCAGCTCTCTCCGGTCAACTAGCACAGATACGCAGTATTTT
CASSSLRSTSTDTQYF
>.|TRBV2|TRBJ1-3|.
TGTGCCAGCAGTGATGCGGGCTCTGGAAACACCATATATTTT
CASSDAGSGNTIYF
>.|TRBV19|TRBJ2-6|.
TGTGCCACTCTAAGGGGCTCTGGGGCCAACGTCCTGACTTTC
CATLRGSGANVLTF
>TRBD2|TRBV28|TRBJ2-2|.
TGTGCCAGCAGGATAGCTAGCGGGCAGACCGGGGAGCTGTTTTTT
CASRIASGQTGELFF
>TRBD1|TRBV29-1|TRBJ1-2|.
TGCAGCGTGACACAGGGGGCGGACTATGGCTACACCTTC
CSVTQGADYGYTF
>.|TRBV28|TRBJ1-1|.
TGTGCCAGCAGCTCGATCGACAGACCCGAAGCTTTCTTT
CASSSIDRPEAFF
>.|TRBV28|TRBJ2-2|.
TGTGCCAGCAGTTTAAAGACTCTGGGCGGGGAGCTGTTTTTT
CASSLKTLGGELFF
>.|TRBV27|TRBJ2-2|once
TGTGCCAGCAGTTTAAGGCCAGGGGACGGGACCGGGGAGCTGTTTTTT
CASSLRPGDGTGELFF
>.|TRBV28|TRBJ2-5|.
TGTGCCAGCAGTTCCAGGGGAGTAGAGACCCAGTACTTC
CASSSRGVETQYF
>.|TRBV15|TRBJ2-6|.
TGTGCCACCAGCAGAGATCGCGGGGCTGGGGCCAACGTCCTGACTTTC
CATSRDRGAGANVLTF
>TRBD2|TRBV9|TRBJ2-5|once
TGTGCCAGCAGCGTAGCAGGCGGGGGGGCCGGGGCCCAGTACTTC
CASSVAGGGAGAQYF
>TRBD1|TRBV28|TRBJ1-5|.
TGTGCCAGCAGGGGGACAGGGGATAATCAGCCCCAGCATTTT
CASRGTGDNQPQHF
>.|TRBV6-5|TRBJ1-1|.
TGTGCCAGCAAGAAACCGGGAAATGAAGCTTTCTTT
CASKKPGNEAFF
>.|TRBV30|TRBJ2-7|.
TGTGCCTGGAGTCACGGGGTTTACGAGCAGTACTTC
CAWSHGVYEQYF
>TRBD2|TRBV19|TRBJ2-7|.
TGTGCCAGTAGTTTCTCATCCGGGACTAGAACCGAGCAGTACTTC
CASSFSSGTRTEQYF
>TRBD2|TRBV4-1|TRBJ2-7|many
TGCGCCAGCAGCCAAGATCTCCTAGCGGGCCGCTACGAGCAGTACTTC
CASSQDLLAGRYEQYF
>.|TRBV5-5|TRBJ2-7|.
TGTGCCAGCAGCTTTTCACTCAGGCGTAACGAGCAGTACTTC
CASSFSLRRNEQYF